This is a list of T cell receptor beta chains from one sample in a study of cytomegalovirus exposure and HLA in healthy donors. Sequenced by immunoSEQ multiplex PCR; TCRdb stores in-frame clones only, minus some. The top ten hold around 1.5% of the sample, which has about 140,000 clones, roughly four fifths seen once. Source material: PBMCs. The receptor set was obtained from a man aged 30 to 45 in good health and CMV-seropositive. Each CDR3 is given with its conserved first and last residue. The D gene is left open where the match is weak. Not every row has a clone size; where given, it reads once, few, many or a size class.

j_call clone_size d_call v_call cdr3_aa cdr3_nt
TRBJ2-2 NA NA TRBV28 CVRQFTGELFF TGTGTGCGACAATTCACCGGGGAGCTGTTTTTT
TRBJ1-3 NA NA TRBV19 CASRQSSSGNTIYF TGTGCCAGTCGACAGTCAAGCTCTGGAAACACCATATATTTT
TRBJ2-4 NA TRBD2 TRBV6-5 CASSYGTSGSRNIQYF TGTGCCAGCAGTTATGGTACTAGCGGGAGTCGAAACATTCAGTACTTC
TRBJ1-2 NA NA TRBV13 CASSREVVDYGYTF TGTGCCAGCAGCCGAGAGGTGGTCGACTATGGCTACACCTTC
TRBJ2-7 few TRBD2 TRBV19 CASSAIAGGRHEQYF TGTGCCAGTAGTGCCATAGCGGGGGGGCGTCACGAGCAGTACTTC
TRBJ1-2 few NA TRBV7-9 CASTPPVTVSYGYTF TGTGCCAGCACTCCCCCGGTGACAGTCAGTTATGGCTACACCTTC
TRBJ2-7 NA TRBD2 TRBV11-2 CASSFRSGEKNEQYF TGTGCCAGCAGCTTTAGAAGCGGGGAAAAGAACGAGCAGTACTTC
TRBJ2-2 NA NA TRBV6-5 CASSPTRSGELFF TGTGCCAGCAGCCCTACTAGGTCCGGGGAGCTGTTTTTT
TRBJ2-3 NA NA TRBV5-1 CASSLNSPGPDTQYF TGCGCCAGCAGCTTGAATTCCCCAGGGCCAGATACGCAGTATTTT
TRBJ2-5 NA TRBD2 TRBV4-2 CASSQHLAGSQETQYF TGTGCCAGCAGCCAGCACCTAGCGGGCTCTCAAGAGACCCAGTACTTC
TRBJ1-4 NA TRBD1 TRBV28 CASSLLQGDEKLFF TGTGCCAGCAGTTTACTACAGGGGGATGAAAAACTGTTTTTT
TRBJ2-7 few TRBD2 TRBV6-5 CASIRLAGSSYEQYF TGTGCCAGCATTAGACTAGCGGGCTCCTCCTACGAGCAGTACTTC
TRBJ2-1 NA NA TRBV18 CASSPPSLVGDEQFF TGTGCCAGCTCACCACCTTCCCTAGTCGGTGATGAGCAGTTCTTC
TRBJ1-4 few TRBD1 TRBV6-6 CASRWGQGATNEKLFF TGTGCCAGCAGGTGGGGACAGGGTGCAACTAATGAAAAACTGTTTTTT
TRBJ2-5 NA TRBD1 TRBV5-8 CASSPHRGLIVRQVETQYF TGTGCCAGCAGCCCCCACAGGGGGCTGATTGTCCGACAAGTAGAGACCCAGTACTTC
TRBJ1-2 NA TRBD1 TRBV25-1 CASSEMRGQGARVTF TGTGCCAGCAGTGAAATGCGTGGTCAGGGGGCGCGGGTCACCTTC
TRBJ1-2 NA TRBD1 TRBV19 CATSPGQPAYGYTF TGTGCCACCTCGCCGGGACAGCCTGCCTATGGCTACACCTTC
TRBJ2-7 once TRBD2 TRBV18 CASSPGRGREQYF TGTGCCAGCTCACCCGGGAGGGGCAGAGAGCAGTACTTC
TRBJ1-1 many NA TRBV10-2 CASRENTGAEAFF TGCGCCAGCAGGGAAAATACCGGGGCTGAAGCTTTCTTT
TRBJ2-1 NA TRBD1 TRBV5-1 CATRQGDLYNEQFF TGCGCCACGAGACAGGGGGACCTCTACAATGAGCAGTTCTTC
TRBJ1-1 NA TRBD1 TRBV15 CATSRTGGTQKPAFF TGTGCCACCAGCAGGACAGGGGGCACCCAAAAACCGGCTTTCTTT
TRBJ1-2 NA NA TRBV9 CASSVDQGPVGNYGYTF TGTGCCAGCAGCGTAGACCAGGGGCCCGTGGGGAACTATGGCTACACCTTC
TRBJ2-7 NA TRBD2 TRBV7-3 CASSPGLGLSNGYEQYF TGTGCCAGCAGCCCCGGACTAGGTCTAAGCAATGGCTACGAGCAGTACTTC
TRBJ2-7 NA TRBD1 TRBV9 CASSVLPGQGAGEQYF TGTGCCAGCAGCGTCCTACCGGGACAGGGGGCAGGTGAGCAGTACTTC
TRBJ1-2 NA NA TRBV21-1 CASSKEVRNRGYGYTF TGTGCCAGCAGCAAAGAGGTGAGGAACAGGGGATATGGCTACACCTTC
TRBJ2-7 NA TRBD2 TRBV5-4 CASSWGGSGLDEQYF TGTGCCAGCAGCTGGGGGGGGAGCGGGTTGGACGAGCAGTACTTC
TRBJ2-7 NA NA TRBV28 CASAGQTTYEQYF TGTGCCAGCGCGGGGCAGACGACCTACGAGCAGTACTTC
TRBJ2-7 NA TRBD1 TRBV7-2 CASRMDRALYEQYF TGTGCCAGCAGAATGGACAGGGCCCTCTACGAGCAGTACTTC
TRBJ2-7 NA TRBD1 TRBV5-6 CASSPGQGSPYEQYF TGTGCCAGCAGCCCGGGACAGGGATCACCCTACGAGCAGTACTTC
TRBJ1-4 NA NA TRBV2 CASNHRVGNEKLFF TGTGCCAGCAACCACAGGGTTGGGAATGAAAAACTGTTTTTT
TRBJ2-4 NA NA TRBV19 CASSIGIWGQAKNIQYF TGTGCCAGTAGTATTGGGATATGGGGCCAAGCCAAAAACATTCAGTACTTC
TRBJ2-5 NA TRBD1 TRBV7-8 CASSLDVSRDRGKTQYF TGTGCCAGCAGCTTAGACGTCTCCCGGGACAGGGGGAAGACCCAGTACTTC
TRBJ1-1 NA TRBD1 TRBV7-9 CASSPQGTTPIIEAFF TGTGCCAGCAGCCCACAGGGGACCACACCTATCATAGAAGCTTTCTTT
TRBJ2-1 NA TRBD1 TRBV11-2 CASSNQGVNEQFF TGTGCCAGCAGCAATCAGGGGGTAAATGAGCAGTTCTTC
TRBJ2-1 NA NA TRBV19 CASSIALALEKFF TGTGCCAGTAGTATAGCGCTAGCCTTGGAGAAGTTCTTC
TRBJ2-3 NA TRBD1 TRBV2 CASSGGQGGRSDTQYF TGTGCCAGCAGTGGCGGACAGGGGGGTAGGTCAGATACGCAGTATTTT
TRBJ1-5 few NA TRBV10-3 CATRGDSNQPQHF TGTGCCACCAGAGGGGATAGCAATCAGCCCCAGCATTTT
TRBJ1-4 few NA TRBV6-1 CASSEAQAGAEKLFF TGTGCCAGCAGTGAAGCGCAGGCAGGGGCGGAAAAACTGTTTTTT
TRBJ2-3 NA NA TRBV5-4 CASSLGYTDTQYF TGTGCCAGCAGCTTGGGCTACACAGATACGCAGTATTTT
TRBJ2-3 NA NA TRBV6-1 CASSEIGKDTDTQYF TGTGCCAGCAGTGAAATCGGGAAAGACACAGATACGCAGTATTTT
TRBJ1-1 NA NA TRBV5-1 CASSLTGLRVTEAFF TGCGCCAGCAGCTTGACAGGGTTAAGGGTCACTGAAGCTTTCTTT
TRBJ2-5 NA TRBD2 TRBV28 CASSSGGGGRETQYF TGTGCCAGCAGTTCGGGTGGGGGCGGGAGGGAGACCCAGTACTTC
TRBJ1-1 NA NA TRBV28 CASSTATLGGGITEAFF TGTGCCAGCAGTACCGCTACCCTCGGAGGAGGGATCACTGAAGCTTTCTTT
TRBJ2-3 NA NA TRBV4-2 CASSQDTNSGTDTQYF TGTGCCAGCAGCCAAGACACGAATAGCGGAACAGATACGCAGTATTTT
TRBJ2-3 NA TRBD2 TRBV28 CASRPTSVSTDTQYF TGTGCCAGCAGACCCACTAGCGTGAGCACAGATACGCAGTATTTT
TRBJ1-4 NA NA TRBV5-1 CASSQGGHANEKLFF TGCGCCAGCAGCCAAGGGGGACATGCTAATGAAAAACTGTTTTTT
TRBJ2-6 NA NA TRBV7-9 CASSAGGANVLTF TGTGCCAGCAGCGCAGGGGGGGCCAACGTCCTGACTTTC
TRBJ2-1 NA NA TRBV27 CASSLAAVYNEQFF TGTGCCAGCAGTTTGGCAGCGGTCTACAATGAGCAGTTCTTC
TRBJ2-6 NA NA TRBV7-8 CASSLEAGSSGANVLTF TGTGCCAGCAGCTTAGAGGCCGGGAGCTCTGGGGCCAACGTCCTGACTTTC
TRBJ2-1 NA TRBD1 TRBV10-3 CAISESGTEAFF TGTGCCATCAGTGAGTCGGGGACAGAAGCGTTCTTC
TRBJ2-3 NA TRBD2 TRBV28 CASSLVGGSTDTQYF TGTGCCAGCAGTTTAGTGGGAGGGAGCACAGATACGCAGTATTTT
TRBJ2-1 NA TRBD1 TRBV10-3 CAISDTGVNNEQFF TGTGCCATCAGTGACACAGGGGTAAACAATGAGCAGTTCTTC
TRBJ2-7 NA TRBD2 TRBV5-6 CASSLRWREAHEQYF TGTGCCAGCAGCTTGCGTTGGCGGGAGGCCCACGAGCAGTACTTC
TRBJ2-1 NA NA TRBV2 CASSDGLSSYNEQFF TGTGCCAGCAGTGATGGGCTGAGCTCCTACAATGAGCAGTTCTTC
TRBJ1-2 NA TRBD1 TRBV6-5 CASSLQGAYGYTF TGTGCCAGCAGCCTACAGGGGGCCTATGGCTACACCTTC
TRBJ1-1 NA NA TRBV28 CASSPPGGSTEAFF TGTGCCAGCAGCCCACCGGGAGGTAGCACTGAAGCTTTCTTT
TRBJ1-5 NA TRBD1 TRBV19 CASSETGGGNQPQHF TGTGCCAGTAGTGAGACAGGGGGTGGCAATCAGCCCCAGCATTTT
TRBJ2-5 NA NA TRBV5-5 CASSFRIETQYF TGTGCCAGCAGCTTCAGGATAGAGACCCAGTACTTC
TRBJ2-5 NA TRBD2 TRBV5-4 CASSSRLAASQETQYF TGTGCCAGCAGCTCGAGACTAGCGGCCTCTCAAGAGACCCAGTACTTC
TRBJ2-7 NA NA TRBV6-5 CASIHRTSRYYEQYF TGTGCCAGCATCCACCGAACCTCGCGGTATTACGAGCAGTACTTC